One sample yielded the 13 T cell receptor beta chains listed below, sequenced in a study of cytomegalovirus exposure and HLA in healthy donors. Vbeta (60) and Jbeta (13) primers were used in the PCR. Generated by immunoSEQ multiplex PCR, the TCRdb table keeps only in-frame clones and is missing some. The repertoire holds 160,000 or so clones, with 75% to 85% as singletons. The source material was PBMCs. The receptor set was obtained from a man in his fifties in good health and CMV-seropositive.

The chain carries TRBV28 and TRBJ1-2; tentatively, D is TRBD1 (5 bases). Deletions cut 6 bases from V and 8 bases from J, with 19 bases between. The CDR3 covers 14 residues. Germline V gene lookup returns CDR1 MDHEN and CDR2 SYDVKM. The CDR3 DNA is TGTGCCAGCAGGCGGGACGGTAAAGGGTTAGGCTACACCTTC. This encodes CASRRDGKGLGYTF.

J is TRBJ2-2 and V is TRBV9, with D perhaps matching TRBD2 (6 bases). The CDR3 consists of 15 residues. With 4 bases removed from V and 4 bases from J, the gap between germline ends came to 14 bases. Germline V CDR1 and CDR2: SGDLS, YYNGEE. The CDR3 region is CASSPGGALTGELFF. CDR3 DNA: TGTGCCAGCAGCCCAGGCGGGGCCCTCACCGGGGAGCTGTTTTTT.

The chain carries TRBV11-3 and TRBJ2-7; 9 nucleotides align to TRBD1. The CDR3 has 14 residues. V trimming: 3 bases; J trimming: 2 bases; junction bases outside the gene matches: 2. Germline values: CDR1 SGHNT, CDR2 YENEEA. CDR3 sequence: CASSFGTGTYEQYF. The DNA for the CDR3 is TGTGCCAGCAGCTTTGGGACAGGGACCTACGAGCAGTACTTC.

This clone was observed a few times. V gene TRBV19 combines with J gene TRBJ2-6; 7 bases match TRBD1. The CDR3 has 16 residues. The germline gives CDR1 LNHDA, CDR2 SQIVND (reference sequence). V shed 3 bases, J shed 0 bases, and the junction held 2 bases outside the gene matches. The CDR3 loop reads CASSMTGLSGANVLTF. CDR3 nucleotides: TGTGCCAGTAGTATGACAGGGCTCTCTGGGGCCAACGTCCTGACTTTC. Based on the CDR3 plus reference TRBV19 and TRBJ2-6, the full variable domain is DGGITQSPKYLFRKEGQNVTLSCEQNLNHDAMYWYRQDPGQGLRLIYYSQIVNDFQKGDIAEGYSVSREKKESFPLTVTSAQKNPTAFYLCASSMTGLSGANVLTFGAGSRLTVL.

This sequence joins TRBV7-9 and TRBJ1-1; the match to TRBD1 covers 9 bases. The CDR3 contains 16 residues. Germline loops: CDR1 SEHNR, CDR2 FQNEAQ (reference sequence). V shed 5 bases, J shed 3 bases, and the junction held 10 bases outside the gene matches. CDR3: CASSLRRDRADTEAFF. The CDR3 DNA reads as TGTGCCAGCAGCCTCAGACGGGACAGGGCGGACACTGAAGCTTTCTTT.

CDR3 sequence (DNA): TGTGCCAGCAGCTTATCGACCGACAGTAATGTTGATACGCAGTATTTT. Its protein is CASSLSTDSNVDTQYF. This chain connects TRBV5-5 to TRBJ2-3, with D possibly being TRBD1 (5 bases). Deletions cut 2 bases from V and 6 bases from J, with 19 bases between. The germline V gene has CDR1 SGHKS and CDR2 YYEKEE (reference sequence). The CDR3 is made up of 16 amino acids. Drawing the rest from reference TRBV5-5 and TRBJ2-3, the complete variable domain is DAGVTQSPTHLIKTRGQQVTLRCSPISGHKSVSWYQQVLGQGPQFIFQYYEKEERGRGNFPDRFSARQFPNYSSELNVNALLLGDSALYLCASSLSTDSNVDTQYFGPGTRLTVL.

The CDR3 spells CASSLRGLGQPNTEAFF. CDR3 DNA sequence: TGTGCCAGCAGCTTACGAGGATTAGGACAGCCGAACACTGAAGCTTTCTTT. The chain uses TRBV11-2 and TRBJ1-1; a possible D gene is TRBD1 (6 bases). The length of the CDR3 is 17 residues. V lost 2 bases and J lost 1, with 17 bases in between. The germline CDR1 and CDR2 sequences are SGHAT and FQNNGV.

This sequence joins TRBV4-1 and TRBJ2-5; 10 positions match TRBD2. This CDR3 spans 15 amino acids. CDR1 and CDR2 (germline): MGHRA, YSYEKL. The J segment lost 3 bases and the V segment lost 8 bases, leaving 9 bases of the junction unmatched. CDR3 nucleotide sequence: TGCGCCAGCGGAACTAGCGGGGCATTGAAAGAGACCCAGTACTTC. This sequence encodes CASGTSGALKETQYF.

The rearrangement links TRBV19 to TRBJ1-1; maybe TRBD1 (5 bases). The CDR3 spans 13 residues. Germline assignment: CDR1 LNHDA and CDR2 SQIVND (reference sequence). Between the trimmed V and J ends, which lost 5 bases and 6 bases, there was a span of 13 bases. As DNA, the CDR3 is TGTGCCAGTAGTCCATGGGGAGGGGCTGAAGCTTTCTTT. Translating it yields CASSPWGGAEAFF.

This chain connects TRBV4-2 to TRBJ2-2; 8 bases are a match to TRBD2. The CDR3 spans 14 residues. Germline loops: CDR1 LGHNA, CDR2 YNFKEQ. V lost 3 bases to trimming and J lost 6 bases; unmatched junction nucleotides: 3. The CDR3 is CASSQNGGAGELFF. The CDR3 nucleotides read TGTGCCAGCAGCCAGAACGGGGGGGCCGGGGAGCTGTTTTTT.

The chain employs TRBV2 and TRBJ2-7; 8 nucleotides match TRBD1. CDR1 SNHLY and CDR2 FYNNEI come from the germline V gene. After removal of 5 bases from V and 4 bases from J, the junction contained 7 bases not matched to a gene. The CDR3 is 14 residues long. The CDR3 region has the DNA TGTGCCAGCAGTCCCTCGGACAGGGAATACGAGCAGTACTTC. Protein: CASSPSDREYEQYF.

The V call is TRBV2, the J call TRBJ2-3, with 12 positions matching TRBD2. V was clipped by 10 bases and J by 4 bases; unmatched bases: 6. The CDR3 is 14 residues long. Germline assignment: CDR1 SNHLY and CDR2 FYNNEI. CDR3 sequence reads: CANPLAGGADTQYF. CDR3 sequence (DNA): TGTGCCAACCCACTAGCGGGGGGCGCAGATACGCAGTATTTT. The entire variable domain, with the rest obtained from reference TRBV2 and TRBJ2-3, is as follows: EPEVTQTPSHQVTQMGQEVILRCVPISNHLYFYWYRQILGQKVEFLVSFYNNEISEKSEIFDDQFSVERPDGSNFTLKIRSTKLEDSAMYFCANPLAGGADTQYFGPGTRLTVL.

The CDR3 region has the DNA TGCGCCAGCAGTAGGTCGGCCGGGACAGGGAAGAACACCGGGGAGCTGTTTTTT. This codes for CASSRSAGTGKNTGELFF. The V gene is TRBV5-1, the J gene TRBJ2-2; TRBD1 aligns across 9 bases. Germline V lookup: CDR1 SGHRS, CDR2 YFSETQ. The CDR3 consists of 18 residues. With V trimmed by 5 bases and J by 1 base, 12 bases remained unmatched.